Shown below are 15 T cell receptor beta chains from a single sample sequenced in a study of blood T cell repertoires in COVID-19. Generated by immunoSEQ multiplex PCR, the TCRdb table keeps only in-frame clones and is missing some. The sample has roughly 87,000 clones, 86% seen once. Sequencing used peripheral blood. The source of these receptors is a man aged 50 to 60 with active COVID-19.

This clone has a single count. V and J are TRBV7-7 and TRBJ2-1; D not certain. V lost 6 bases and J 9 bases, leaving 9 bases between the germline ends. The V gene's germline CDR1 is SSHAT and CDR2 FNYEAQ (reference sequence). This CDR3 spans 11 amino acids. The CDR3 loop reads CASSSNTEQFF. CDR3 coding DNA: TGTGCCAGCAGTTCGAACACTGAGCAGTTCTTC.

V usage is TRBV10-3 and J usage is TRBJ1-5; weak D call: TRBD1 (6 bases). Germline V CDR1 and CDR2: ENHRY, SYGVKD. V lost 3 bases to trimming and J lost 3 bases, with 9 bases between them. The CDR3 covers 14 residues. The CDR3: CAISEGGVNQPQHF. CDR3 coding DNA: TGTGCCATCAGTGAAGGGGGAGTCAATCAGCCCCAGCATTTT.

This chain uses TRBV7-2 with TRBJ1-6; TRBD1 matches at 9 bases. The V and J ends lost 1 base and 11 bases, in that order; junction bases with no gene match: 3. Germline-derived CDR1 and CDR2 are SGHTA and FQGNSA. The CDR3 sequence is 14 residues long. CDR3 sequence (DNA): TGTGCCAGCAGCTTAGAGGGACAGGGAGCACCCCTCCACTTT. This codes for CASSLEGQGAPLHF.

The CDR3 here is CASSIGQGWNGYTF. The CDR3 coding sequence is TGTGCCAGTAGTATAGGTCAGGGTTGGAATGGCTACACCTTC. This sequence joins TRBV19 and TRBJ1-2, with D possibly TRBD1 on 5 matching bases. V shed 1 base and J shed 6 bases, with 12 bases lying between them. CDR1 is LNHDA and CDR2 is SQIVND in the germline V gene (reference sequence). There are 14 residues in the CDR3. The full variable domain, with the rest looked up from reference TRBV19 and TRBJ1-2, is DGGITQSPKYLFRKEGQNVTLSCEQNLNHDAMYWYRQDPGQGLRLIYYSQIVNDFQKGDIAEGYSVSREKKESFPLTVTSAQKNPTAFYLCASSIGQGWNGYTFGSGTRLTVV.

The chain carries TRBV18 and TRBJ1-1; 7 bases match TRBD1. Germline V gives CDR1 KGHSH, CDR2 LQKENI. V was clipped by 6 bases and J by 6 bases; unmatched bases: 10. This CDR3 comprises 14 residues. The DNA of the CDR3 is TGTGCCAGCTCGGCCGGACAGGCGACCCCTGAAGCTTTCTTT. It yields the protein CASSAGQATPEAFF.

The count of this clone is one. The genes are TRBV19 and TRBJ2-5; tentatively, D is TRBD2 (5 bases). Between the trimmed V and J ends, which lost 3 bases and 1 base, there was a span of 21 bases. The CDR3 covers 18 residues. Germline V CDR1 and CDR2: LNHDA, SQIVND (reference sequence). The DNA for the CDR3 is TGTGCCAGTAGTATGGTCGGTTCGGGGAACCTCCCCCAAGAGACCCAGTACTTC. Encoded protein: CASSMVGSGNLPQETQYF.

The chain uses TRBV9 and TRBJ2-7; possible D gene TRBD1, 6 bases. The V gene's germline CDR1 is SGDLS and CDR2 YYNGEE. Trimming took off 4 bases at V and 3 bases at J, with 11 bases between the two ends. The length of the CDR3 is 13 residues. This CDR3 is CASSSQGGYEQYF. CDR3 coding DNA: TGTGCCAGCAGCTCACAGGGTGGCTACGAGCAGTACTTC.

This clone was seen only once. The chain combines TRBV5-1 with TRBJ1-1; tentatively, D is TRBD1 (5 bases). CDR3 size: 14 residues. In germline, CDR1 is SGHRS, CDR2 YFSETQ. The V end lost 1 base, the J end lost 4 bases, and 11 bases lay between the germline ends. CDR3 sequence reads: CASSLQGQGTEAFF. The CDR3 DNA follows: TGCGCCAGCAGCTTGCAGGGCCAGGGCACTGAAGCTTTCTTT.

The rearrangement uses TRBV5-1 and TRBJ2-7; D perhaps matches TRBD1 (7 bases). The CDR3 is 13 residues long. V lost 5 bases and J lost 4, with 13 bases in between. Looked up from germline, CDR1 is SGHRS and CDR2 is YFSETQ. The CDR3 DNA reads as TGCGCCAGCAGACAGGGGACTGGTTACGAGCAGTACTTC. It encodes CASRQGTGYEQYF. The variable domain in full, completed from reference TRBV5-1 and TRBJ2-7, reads KAGVTQTPRYLIKTRGQQVTLSCSPISGHRSVSWYQQTPGQGLQFLFEYFSETQRNKGNFPGRFSGRQFSNSRSEMNVSTLELGDSALYLCASRQGTGYEQYFGPGTRLTVT.

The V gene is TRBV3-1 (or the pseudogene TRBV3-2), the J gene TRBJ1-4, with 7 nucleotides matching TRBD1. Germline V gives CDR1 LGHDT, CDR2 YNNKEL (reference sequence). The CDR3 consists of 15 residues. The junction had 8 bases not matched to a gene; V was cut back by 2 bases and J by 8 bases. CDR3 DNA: TGTGCCAGCAGCCAAAGGGGACAGAGAAGGGAAAAACTGTTTTTT. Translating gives CASSQRGQRREKLFF.

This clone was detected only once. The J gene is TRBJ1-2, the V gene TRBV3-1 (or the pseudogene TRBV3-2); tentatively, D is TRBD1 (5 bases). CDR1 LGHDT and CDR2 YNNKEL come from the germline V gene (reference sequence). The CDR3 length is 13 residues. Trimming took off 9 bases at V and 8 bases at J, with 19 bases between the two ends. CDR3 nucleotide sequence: TGTGCCAGTACTGGTCGGGGGTACGAGGGCTACACCTTC. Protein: CASTGRGYEGYTF.

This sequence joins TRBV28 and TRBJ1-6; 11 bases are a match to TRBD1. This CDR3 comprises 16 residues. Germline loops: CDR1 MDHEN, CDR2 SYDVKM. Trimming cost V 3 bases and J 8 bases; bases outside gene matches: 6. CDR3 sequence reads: CASSFLGQGADSPLHF. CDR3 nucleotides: TGTGCCAGCAGTTTCCTCGGACAGGGGGCTGATTCACCCCTCCACTTT.

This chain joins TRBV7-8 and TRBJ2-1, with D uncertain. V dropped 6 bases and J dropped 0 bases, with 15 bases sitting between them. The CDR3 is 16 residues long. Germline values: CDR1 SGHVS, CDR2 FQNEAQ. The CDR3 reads CASSLDQGDSYNEQFF. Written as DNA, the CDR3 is TGTGCCAGCAGTCTAGACCAAGGAGACTCCTACAATGAGCAGTTCTTC.

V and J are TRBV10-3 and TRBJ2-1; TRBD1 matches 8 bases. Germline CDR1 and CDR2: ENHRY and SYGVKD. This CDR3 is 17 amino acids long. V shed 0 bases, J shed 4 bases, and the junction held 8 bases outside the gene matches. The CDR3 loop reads CAISESTRGTGYNEQFF. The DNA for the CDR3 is TGTGCCATCAGTGAGTCGACTCGGGGGACAGGTTACAATGAGCAGTTCTTC.

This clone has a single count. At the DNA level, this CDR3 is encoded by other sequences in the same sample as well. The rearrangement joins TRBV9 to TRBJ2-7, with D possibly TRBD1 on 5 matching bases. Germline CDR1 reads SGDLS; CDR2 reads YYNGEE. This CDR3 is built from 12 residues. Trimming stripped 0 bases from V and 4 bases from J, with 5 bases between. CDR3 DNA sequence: TGTGCCAGCAGCGTAGAGGGGTACGAGCAGTACTTC. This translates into CASSVEGYEQYF.